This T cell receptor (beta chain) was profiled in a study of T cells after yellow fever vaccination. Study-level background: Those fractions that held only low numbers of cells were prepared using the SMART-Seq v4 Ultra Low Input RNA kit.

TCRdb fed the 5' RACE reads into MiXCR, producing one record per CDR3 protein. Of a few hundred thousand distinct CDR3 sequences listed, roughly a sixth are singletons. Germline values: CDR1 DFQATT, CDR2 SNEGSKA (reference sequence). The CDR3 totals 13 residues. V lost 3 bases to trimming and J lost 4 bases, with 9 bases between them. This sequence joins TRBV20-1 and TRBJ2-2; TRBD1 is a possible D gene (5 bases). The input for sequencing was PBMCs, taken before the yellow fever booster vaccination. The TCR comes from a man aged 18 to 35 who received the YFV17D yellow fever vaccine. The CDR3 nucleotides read TGCAGTGCTAGGCAGGGAAGCACCGGGGAGCTGTTTTTT. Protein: CSARQGSTGELFF.